The 20 T cell receptor beta chains below come from one sample, sequenced in a study of blood T cell repertoires in COVID-19. TCRdb's copy holds only in-frame clones and misses some; the assay was immunoSEQ multiplex PCR. Among approximately 100,000 clones listed, 80% to 90% were seen once. Sequencing input: PBMCs or T cells enriched from blood (not recorded which). All receptors come from a woman aged 45-59 years who had recovered from COVID-19.

The chain carries TRBV10-1 and TRBJ2-1; 7 nucleotides agree with TRBD1. Germline V gives CDR1 WNHNN, CDR2 SYGVQD (reference sequence). V lost 6 bases to trimming and J lost 6 bases; unmatched junction nucleotides: 11. The CDR3 length is 15 residues. For the CDR3, the DNA is TGCGCCAGCAGAGCTAACAGGGGATCCGGCAATGAGCAGTTCTTC. Its translation is CASRANRGSGNEQFF.

This clone was found once. The rearrangement joins TRBV5-1 to TRBJ2-1; TRBD1 aligns across 11 bases. Germline assignment: CDR1 SGHRS and CDR2 YFSETQ. The V and J ends lost 4 bases and 8 bases, in that order; junction bases with no gene match: 11. The CDR3 is made up of 16 amino acids. CDR3 region: CASSPPGTGGIDEQFF. CDR3 coding DNA: TGCGCCAGCAGCCCCCCCGGGACAGGGGGTATCGATGAGCAGTTCTTC.

This sequence joins TRBV15 and TRBJ1-2, with D possibly TRBD1 on 6 matching bases. Trimming took 3 bases from V and 6 from J, leaving 11 bases between them. Germline loops: CDR1 LNHNV, CDR2 YYDKDF (reference sequence). This CDR3 region has 13 residues. CDR3 nucleotides: TGTGCCACCAGCAGGGCTTACAGGGATGGCTACACCTTC. Its translation: CATSRAYRDGYTF.

The CDR3 sequence is CASSTGGFERETQYF. The CDR3 nucleotides read TGCGCCAGCAGTACGGGAGGTTTTGAAAGAGAGACCCAGTACTTC. The chain combines TRBV5-1 with TRBJ2-5; 7 nucleotides match TRBD2. The ends lost 5 bases at V and 4 bases at J; junction bases unmatched: 11. Germline V lookup: CDR1 SGHRS, CDR2 YFSETQ. The CDR3 contains 15 residues.

The chain uses TRBV5-1 and TRBJ2-7; 8 bases align to TRBD1. The germline V gene has CDR1 SGHRS and CDR2 YFSETQ. This CDR3 spans 14 amino acids. With V trimmed by 5 bases and J by 2 bases, 6 bases remained unmatched. DNA of the CDR3: TGCGCCAGCAGGGCCGGGACAGGAGCCTACGAGCAGTACTTC. This translates into CASRAGTGAYEQYF.

The V gene is TRBV19, the J gene TRBJ1-4; 8 bases fit TRBD1. The CDR3 is 14 residues long. Germline CDR1 reads LNHDA; CDR2 reads SQIVND (reference sequence). V was pared by 3 bases and J by 12 bases, with 9 bases of the junction left unmatched. The chain's CDR3 is CASSILDREGELFF. The CDR3 coding sequence is TGTGCCAGTAGTATCTTGGACAGGGAAGGTGAACTGTTTTTT.

The V gene is TRBV5-1, the J gene TRBJ2-2, with 9 bases lining up with TRBD2. CDR1 SGHRS and CDR2 YFSETQ come from the germline V gene. CDR3 length: 17 residues. The ends lost 4 bases at V and 4 bases at J; junction bases unmatched: 11. CDR3 protein: CASSDDVSGGTTGELFF. The CDR3 bases are TGCGCCAGCAGCGATGACGTTAGCGGGGGCACCACCGGGGAGCTGTTTTTT.

The chain has TRBV2 and TRBJ1-1; D is uncertain. The CDR3 totals 12 residues. Per germline, CDR1 SNHLY and CDR2 FYNNEI. The V end was cut by 7 bases, the J end by 0 bases, with 6 bases between. The CDR3, as DNA: TGTGCCAGCACTGGCATGAACACTGAAGCTTTCTTT. Translating gives CASTGMNTEAFF.

This chain connects TRBV24-1 to TRBJ2-5; maybe TRBD1 (5 bases). This CDR3 region has 15 residues. V shed 12 bases and J shed 2 bases, with 21 bases lying between them. The germline gives CDR1 KGHDR, CDR2 SFDVKD. Here the CDR3 DNA reads TGTGCCTCCCAGCCCGACAGTCGAACGCAAGAGACCCAGTACTTC. It encodes CASQPDSRTQETQYF.

V and J are TRBV10-3 and TRBJ1-6, with D possibly being TRBD1 (5 bases). The germline V gene encodes CDR1 ENHRY and CDR2 SYGVKD. The V end lost 0 bases, the J end lost 7 bases, and 10 bases lay between the germline ends. CDR3 length: 15 amino acids. Written as DNA, the CDR3 is TGTGCCATCAGTGAGTCGGTGGGGCGGAATTCACCCCTCCACTTT. It is translated as CAISESVGRNSPLHF.

Concerning this clone: The junction departs from the called germline gene at one end, perhaps through a read error. The gene calls are TRBV14 and TRBJ2-3; 9 bases line up with TRBD2. This CDR3 region has 12 residues. Germline lookup yields CDR1 SGHDN and CDR2 FVKESK. The CDR3 protein is CASSQVPGLAHF. In DNA, the CDR3 is TGTGCCAGCAGCCAGGTTCCGGGACTAGCCCATTTT.

This clone occurred once. The chain carries TRBV2 and TRBJ2-1; TRBD1 matches 8 bases. This CDR3 is 15 amino acids long. The V gene's germline CDR1 is SNHLY and CDR2 FYNNEI. V lost 6 bases, J lost 3 bases, and 7 bases stayed unmatched. The CDR3, as DNA: TGTGCCAGCAGCCCCCAGGGGGCCATCTACAATGAGCAGTTCTTC. As protein: CASSPQGAIYNEQFF.

This clone was seen a handful of times. The V and J genes are TRBV7-3 and TRBJ2-7; TRBD2 is a possible D gene (5 bases). There are 15 residues in the CDR3. Per the germline V gene, CDR1 is SGHTA and CDR2 is FQGTGA. Between the trimmed V and J ends, which lost 0 bases and 7 bases, there was a span of 16 bases. In nucleotides, the CDR3 is TGTGCCAGCAGCTTAACGGCGGGTACGGTGGAAGAGCAGTACTTC. Amino acid sequence: CASSLTAGTVEEQYF.

This chain uses TRBV9 with TRBJ2-1; 7 bases align to TRBD1. After removal of 1 base from V and 7 bases from J, the junction contained 2 bases not matched to a gene. The CDR3 consists of 13 residues. Looked up from germline, CDR1 is SGDLS and CDR2 is YYNGEE. The CDR3 reads CASSVLTGNEQFF. CDR3 coding DNA: TGTGCCAGCAGCGTATTGACAGGGAATGAGCAGTTCTTC.

V gene TRBV10-3 combines with J gene TRBJ2-1; 9 bases fit TRBD2. Germline CDR1 reads ENHRY; CDR2 reads SYGVKD. The trim removed 6 bases at V and 7 bases at J, leaving 4 bases unmatched. CDR3 size: 13 residues. As DNA, the CDR3 is TGTGCCATCAGGCGGGGGGGCGAGAATGAGCAGTTCTTC. Translating gives CAIRRGGENEQFF.

CDR3 in DNA: TGTGCCAGCAGGGGGACAGCGTATGGCTACACCTTC. Its protein is CASRGTAYGYTF. This chain links TRBV11-3 with TRBJ1-2; 7 bases align to TRBD1. The CDR3 is 12 residues long. The germline CDR1 and CDR2 sequences are SGHNT and YENEEA. The V gene end was trimmed by 6 bases and the J gene end by 5 bases; junction bases not matched to a gene: 3.

The rearrangement joins TRBV30 to TRBJ2-5, with 8 bases aligning to TRBD1. V shed 0 bases and J 5 bases; nucleotides not matched to a gene: 5. Germline assignment: CDR1 GTSNPN and CDR2 SVGIG (reference sequence). This CDR3 has 14 residues. In DNA, the CDR3 is TGTGCCTGGAGTGTAGACAGGGGAAGGGAGACCCAGTACTTC. It codes for CAWSVDRGRETQYF.

This clone has a single count. The chain recombines TRBV28 with TRBJ1-6, with D perhaps matching TRBD1 (6 bases). CDR1 MDHEN and CDR2 SYDVKM come from the germline V gene. V was pared by 6 bases and J by 0 bases, with 12 bases between. The CDR3 consists of 16 residues. The DNA of the CDR3 is TGTGCCAGCAGAGGGGGGGCCGGCTCCTATAATTCACCCCTCCACTTT. Translated: CASRGGAGSYNSPLHF.

The chain links TRBV7-9 to TRBJ1-2, with D perhaps TRBD1 (5 bases). V lost 3 bases, J lost 4 bases, and 12 bases lay in between. CDR1 and CDR2 (germline): SEHNR, FQNEAQ (reference sequence). This CDR3 spans 14 amino acids. The CDR3 reads CASSFSDKGYGYTF. For the CDR3, the DNA is TGTGCCAGCAGCTTTTCGGACAAAGGCTATGGCTACACCTTC.

The chain has TRBV5-4 and TRBJ2-2; D is unresolved. This CDR3 spans 13 amino acids. CDR1 SGHNT and CDR2 YYREEE come from the germline V gene (reference sequence). V lost 0 bases and J 6 bases, leaving 6 bases between the germline ends. CDR3 loop: CASSLVPAGELFF. CDR3 in DNA: TGTGCCAGCAGCTTGGTCCCGGCCGGGGAGCTGTTTTTT.